This TCR beta chain emerged from a study of CXCR3-negative and CXCR3-positive naive CD8 T cells. The TRB cDNA libraries were prepared by 5' RACE with UMI labels. TCRdb processed the 5' RACE reads again and assigns one entry to each CDR3 protein, with no DNA. The data include 70,000 to 95,000 distinct CDR3 sequences; the top ten clones carry approximately 1.7%. Germline lookup yields CDR1 MNHEY and CDR2 SMNVEV (reference sequence). The CDR3 has 13 residues. The specimen sequenced was naive CXCR3- CD8+ T cells from blood. Subset indicated: CD45RO-CCR7+CD27+CD95- naive CD8+ T cells lacking CXCR3 (TNR3-). The clonotype was recovered from a human donor in good health. Some clones in this sample may be carry-over from other donors' samples. This rearrangement joins TRBV27 to TRBJ2-1. The CDR3 loop is CASSLSYYNEQFF.